Sequencing of this T cell receptor (beta chain) was carried out in a study of T cell responses to AZD1222 COVID-19 vaccine. In the study overall: Second-dose intervals near 4 or 12 weeks were combined.

The table came from immunoSEQ multiplex PCR; TCRdb's copy has only in-frame clones and leaves some out. The table has about 130,000 clones, 90% seen once. The germline V and J ends were trimmed by 2 bases and 2 bases, with 17 bases remaining between them. The CDR3 extends over 17 amino acids. CDR1 is MNHEY, CDR2 SVGEGT, per germline. This clone was seen a single time. The target antigen is unknown. Study-level points and caveats: Along spike, vaccine-associated CD4 TCRs were found throughout, with dominance at 160-218 and 743-854. In a largely white British group with more females than males, clonal diversity was possibly underestimated. Nearly half of spike-specific TCRs reportedly go after variant regions that carry no mutations.

The sequenced sample was peripheral blood, obtained on day 0 of AZD1222 vaccination. The receptor was derived from an adult in good health. This chain uses TRBV6-2 or TRBV6-3 with TRBJ2-3; no clear D gene. This chain's CDR3 is CASSYGVGLGHTDTQYF. The CDR3 DNA reads as TGTGCCAGCAGTTACGGGGTGGGCCTCGGGCACACAGATACGCAGTATTTT.